This T cell receptor (beta chain) was profiled in a study of T-cell reconstitution after alpha-beta-depleted transplantation in children. Notes on the study in general: Counts and diversity of T cells one year after transplant came mostly from newly produced T cells. Expanded graft clones, several hundred of them, were reportedly the source of alpha-beta T cells about two months after transplant. In some patients, recipient T cells and intrathymic progenitors surviving conditioning explained high day-60 diversity.

This CDR3 spans 17 amino acids. Looked up from germline, CDR1 is SGHTA and CDR2 is FQGNSA. With 3 bases clipped from V and 0 bases from J, the junction kept 8 bases outside the gene matches. Using unique molecular identifiers, the investigators prepared the TCRbeta library. MiXCR, run by TCRdb on the PCR reads, gives a single entry per CDR3 protein. The data hold approximately 1,000,000 distinct CDR3 sequences, with about 26% observed a single time. In regard to this clonotype: The antigen is unknown.

The specimen comprised PBMCs, mostly from graft donor cells, sampled 360 days after TCRalphabeta/CD19-depleted stem cell transplant. The clonotype originates from a boy in the first two years of life who had a stem cell transplant for SCID, so the T cells may come from the graft donor. The chain links TRBV7-2 to TRBJ2-7; 10 nucleotides agree with TRBD2. CDR3 region: CASSLVSGGSLSYEQYF. The CDR3 DNA follows: TGTGCCAGCAGCTTGGTTAGCGGGGGGTCCCTCTCCTACGAGCAGTACTTC.